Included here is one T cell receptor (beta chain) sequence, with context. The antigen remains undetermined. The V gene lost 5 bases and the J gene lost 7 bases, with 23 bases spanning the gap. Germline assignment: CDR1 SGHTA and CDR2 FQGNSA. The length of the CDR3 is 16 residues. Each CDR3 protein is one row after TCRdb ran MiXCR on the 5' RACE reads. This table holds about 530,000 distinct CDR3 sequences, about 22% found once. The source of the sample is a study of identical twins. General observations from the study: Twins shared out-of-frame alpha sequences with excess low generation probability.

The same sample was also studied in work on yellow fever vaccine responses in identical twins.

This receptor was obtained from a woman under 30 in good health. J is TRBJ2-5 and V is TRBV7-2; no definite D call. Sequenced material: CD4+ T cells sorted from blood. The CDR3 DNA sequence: TGTGCCAGCAGCCAATTCCCACGACAAACCTCGGGGACCCAGTACTTC. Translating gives CASSQFPRQTSGTQYF. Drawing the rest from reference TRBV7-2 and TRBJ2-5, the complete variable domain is GAGVSQSPSNKVTEKGKDVELRCDPISGHTALYWYRQSLGQGLEFLIYFQGNSAPDKSGLPSDRFSAERTGGSVSTLTIQRTQQEDSAVYLCASSQFPRQTSGTQYFGPGTRLLVL.